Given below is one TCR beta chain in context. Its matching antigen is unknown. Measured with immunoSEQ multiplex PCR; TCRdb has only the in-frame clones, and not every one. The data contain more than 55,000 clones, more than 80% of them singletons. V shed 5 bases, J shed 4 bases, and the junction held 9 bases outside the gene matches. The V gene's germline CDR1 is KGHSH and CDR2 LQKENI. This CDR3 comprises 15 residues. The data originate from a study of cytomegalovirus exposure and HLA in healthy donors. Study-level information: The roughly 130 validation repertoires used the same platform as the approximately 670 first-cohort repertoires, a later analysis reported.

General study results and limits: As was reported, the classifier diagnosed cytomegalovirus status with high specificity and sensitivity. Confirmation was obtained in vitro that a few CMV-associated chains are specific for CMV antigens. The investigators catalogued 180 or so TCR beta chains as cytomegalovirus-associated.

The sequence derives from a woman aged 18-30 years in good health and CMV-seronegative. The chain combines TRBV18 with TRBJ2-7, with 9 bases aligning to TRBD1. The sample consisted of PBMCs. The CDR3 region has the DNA TGTGCCAGCTCAGACCGTACAGGGGGCTGGTACGAGCAGTACTTC. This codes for CASSDRTGGWYEQYF.